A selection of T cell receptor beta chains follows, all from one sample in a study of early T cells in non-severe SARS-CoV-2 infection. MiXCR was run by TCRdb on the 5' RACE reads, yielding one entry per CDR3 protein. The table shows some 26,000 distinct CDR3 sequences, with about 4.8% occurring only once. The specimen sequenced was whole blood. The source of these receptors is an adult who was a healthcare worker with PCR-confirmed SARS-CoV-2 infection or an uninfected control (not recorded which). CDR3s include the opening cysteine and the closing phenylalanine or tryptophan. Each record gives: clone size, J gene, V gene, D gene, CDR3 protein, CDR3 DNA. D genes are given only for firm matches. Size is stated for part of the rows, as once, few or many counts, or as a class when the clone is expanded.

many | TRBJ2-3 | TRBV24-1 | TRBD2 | CATSDTSGVNTDTQYF | TGTGCCACCAGTGATACTAGCGGGGTTAACACAGATACGCAGTATTTT
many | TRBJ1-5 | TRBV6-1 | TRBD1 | CASSDGTGVQPQHF | TGTGCCAGCAGTGATGGGACAGGGGTGCAGCCCCAGCATTTT
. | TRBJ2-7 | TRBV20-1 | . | CSARDQAPEQYF | TGCAGTGCTAGAGATCAGGCCCCGGAGCAGTACTTC
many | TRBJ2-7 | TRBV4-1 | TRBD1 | CASSQGTGARNEQYF | TGCGCCAGCAGCCAAGGTACAGGGGCTAGGAACGAGCAGTACTTC
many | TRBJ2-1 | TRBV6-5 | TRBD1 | CASSPDRGGYNEQFF | TGTGCCAGCAGTCCAGACAGGGGCGGCTACAATGAGCAGTTCTTC
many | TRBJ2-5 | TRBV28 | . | CASSPAGYQETQYF | TGTGCCAGCAGTCCGGCGGGTTATCAAGAGACCCAGTACTTC
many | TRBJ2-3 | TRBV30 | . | CAWSSPGASTDTQYF | TGTGCCTGGAGTTCGCCGGGGGCGAGCACAGATACGCAGTATTTT
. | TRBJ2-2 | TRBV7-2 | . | CASSLGGSGATGELFF | TGTGCCAGCAGCTTAGGCGGGTCAGGGGCGACCGGGGAGCTGTTTTTT
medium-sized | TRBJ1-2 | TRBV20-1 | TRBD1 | CSARGQGEGYTF | TGCAGTGCTAGGGGACAGGGCGAAGGCTACACCTTC
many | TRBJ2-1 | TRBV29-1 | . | CSVEPPVQTRQPARQFF | TGCAGCGTTGAACCGCCCGTACAGACCCGTCAACCGGCGAGGCAGTTCTTC
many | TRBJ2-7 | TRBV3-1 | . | CASSQDLGGNYDEQYF | TGTGCCAGCAGCCAAGATCTAGGGGGGAACTACGACGAGCAGTACTTC
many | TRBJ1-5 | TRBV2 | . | CASLWWQPQHF | TGTGCCAGCTTGTGGTGGCAGCCCCAGCATTTT
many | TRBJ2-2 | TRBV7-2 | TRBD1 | CASSLLGGYAGELFF | TGTGCCAGCAGCTTATTAGGGGGCTATGCCGGGGAGCTGTTTTTT
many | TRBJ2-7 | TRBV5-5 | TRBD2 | CASSLTSGGVEQYF | TGTGCCAGCAGCTTGACAAGCGGGGGTGTCGAGCAGTACTTC
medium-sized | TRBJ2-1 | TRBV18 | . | CASSPDRHNEQFF | TGTGCCAGCTCACCAGACAGACACAATGAGCAGTTCTTC
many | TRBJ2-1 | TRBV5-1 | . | CASSFKYPNEQFF | TGCGCCAGCAGCTTCAAGTATCCCAATGAGCAGTTCTTC
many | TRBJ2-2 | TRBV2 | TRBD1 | CASSVTGGASTGELFF | TGTGCCAGCAGTGTAACAGGGGGCGCGTCCACCGGGGAGCTGTTTTTT
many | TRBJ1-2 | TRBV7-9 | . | CASSLGSKRLDGYTF | TGTGCCAGCAGCTTAGGGTCGAAAAGACTCGATGGCTACACCTTC
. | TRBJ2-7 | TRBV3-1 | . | CASSQGRQAYEQYF | TGTGCCAGCAGCCAAGGTAGACAGGCCTACGAGCAGTACTTC
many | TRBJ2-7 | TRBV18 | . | CASSYEQYF | TGTGCCAGCTCTTACGAGCAGTACTTC
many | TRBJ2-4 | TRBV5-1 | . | CASSPAILKDIQYF | TGCGCCAGCAGCCCCGCAATTCTCAAGGACATTCAGTACTTC
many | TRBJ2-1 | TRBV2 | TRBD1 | CASRAGTGGYNEQFF | TGTGCCAGCAGAGCCGGGACAGGGGGCTACAATGAGCAGTTCTTC
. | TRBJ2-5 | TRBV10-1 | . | CASSEGPRGETQYF | TGCGCCAGCAGTGAAGGACCCCGGGGAGAGACCCAGTACTTC
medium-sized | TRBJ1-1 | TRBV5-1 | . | CASSWGSRGNTEAFF | TGCGCCAGCAGCTGGGGGAGCAGGGGGAACACTGAAGCTTTCTTT
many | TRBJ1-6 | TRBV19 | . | CASTPGESNSPLHF | TGTGCCAGTACCCCGGGGGAATCCAATTCACCCCTCCACTTT
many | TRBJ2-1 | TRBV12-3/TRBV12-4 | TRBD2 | CASSLSGRVYNEQFF | TGTGCCAGCAGTTTATCGGGGAGGGTATACAATGAGCAGTTCTTC
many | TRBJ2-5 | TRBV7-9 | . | CASSLAGGEETQYF | TGTGCCAGCAGCTTAGCAGGGGGGGAAGAGACCCAGTACTTC
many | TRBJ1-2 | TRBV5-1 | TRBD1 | CASSLLGGDGYTF | TGCGCCAGCAGCTTGCTAGGGGGCGATGGCTACACCTTC
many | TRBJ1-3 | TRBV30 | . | CAWSERDTIYF | TGTGCCTGGAGCGAAAGGGACACCATATATTTT
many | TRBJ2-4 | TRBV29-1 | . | CSVVGVAKNIQYF | TGCAGCGTTGTAGGGGTAGCCAAAAACATTCAGTACTTC
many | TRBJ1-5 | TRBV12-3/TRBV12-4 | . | CASSPGIGNQPQHF | TGTGCCAGCAGTCCCGGGATCGGCAATCAGCCCCAGCATTTT
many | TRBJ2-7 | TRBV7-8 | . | CASSPRFSYEQYF | TGTGCCAGCAGCCCACGATTCTCCTACGAGCAGTACTTC
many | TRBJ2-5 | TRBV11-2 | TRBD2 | CASSSGLAGASPQETQYF | TGTGCCAGCAGCTCGGGACTAGCGGGGGCTTCGCCCCAAGAGACCCAGTACTTC
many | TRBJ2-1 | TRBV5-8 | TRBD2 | CASSLIGGAYEQFF | TGTGCCAGCAGCTTGATCGGGGGGGCTTATGAGCAGTTCTTC
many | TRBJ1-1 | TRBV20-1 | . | CSASLDLNTEAFF | TGCAGTGCTAGTCTGGACTTGAACACTGAAGCTTTCTTT
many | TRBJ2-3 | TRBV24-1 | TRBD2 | CATSGGGAGDTQYF | TGTGCCACCAGTGGCGGGGGGGCTGGGGATACGCAGTATTTT
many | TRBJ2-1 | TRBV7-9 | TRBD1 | CASSEGTAYNEQFF | TGTGCCAGCAGCGAAGGGACAGCTTACAATGAGCAGTTCTTC
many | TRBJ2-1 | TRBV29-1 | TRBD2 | CSGHGGADGNEQFF | TGCAGCGGCCACGGGGGGGCGGATGGAAATGAGCAGTTCTTC
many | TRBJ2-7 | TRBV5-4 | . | CASSARGDYEQYF | TGTGCCAGCAGCGCCAGGGGAGACTACGAGCAGTACTTC
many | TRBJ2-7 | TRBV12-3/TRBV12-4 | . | CASRPRDMYEQYF | TGTGCCAGCAGACCTCGGGACATGTACGAGCAGTACTTC
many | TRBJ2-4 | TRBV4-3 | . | CASSQGISTTWGKNIQYF | TGCGCCAGCAGCCAAGGGATAAGCACCACCTGGGGCAAAAACATTCAGTACTTC
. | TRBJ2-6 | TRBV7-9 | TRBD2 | CASSLGLSGSSGANVLTF | TGTGCCAGCAGCCTAGGACTGAGCGGGAGCTCTGGGGCCAACGTCCTGACTTTC
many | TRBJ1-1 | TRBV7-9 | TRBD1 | CASSREDRVTEAFF | TGTGCCAGCAGCCGAGAAGACAGGGTCACTGAAGCTTTCTTT
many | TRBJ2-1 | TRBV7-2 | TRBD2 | CASSGRLAGGRNEQFF | TGTGCCAGCAGCGGGCGACTAGCGGGGGGGCGCAATGAGCAGTTCTTC
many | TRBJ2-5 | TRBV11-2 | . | CASSLEFVETQYF | TGTGCCAGCAGCTTAGAATTCGTGGAGACCCAGTACTTC